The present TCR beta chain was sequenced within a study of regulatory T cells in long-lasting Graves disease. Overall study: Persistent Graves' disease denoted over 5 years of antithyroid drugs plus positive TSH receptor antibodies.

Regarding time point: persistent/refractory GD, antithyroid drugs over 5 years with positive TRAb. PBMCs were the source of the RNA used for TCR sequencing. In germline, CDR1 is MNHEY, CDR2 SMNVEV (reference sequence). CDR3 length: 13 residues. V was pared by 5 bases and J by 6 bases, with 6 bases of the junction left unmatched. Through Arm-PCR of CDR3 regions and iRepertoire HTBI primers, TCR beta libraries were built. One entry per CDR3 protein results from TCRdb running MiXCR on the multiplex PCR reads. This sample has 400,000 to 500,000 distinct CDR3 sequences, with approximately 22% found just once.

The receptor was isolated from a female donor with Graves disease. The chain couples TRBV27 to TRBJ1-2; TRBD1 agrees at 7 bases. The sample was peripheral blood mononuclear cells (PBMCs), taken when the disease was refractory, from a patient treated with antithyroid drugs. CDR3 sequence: CASSPQGTNGYTF. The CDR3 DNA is TGTGCCAGCAGTCCACAGGGGACTAATGGCTACACCTTC.